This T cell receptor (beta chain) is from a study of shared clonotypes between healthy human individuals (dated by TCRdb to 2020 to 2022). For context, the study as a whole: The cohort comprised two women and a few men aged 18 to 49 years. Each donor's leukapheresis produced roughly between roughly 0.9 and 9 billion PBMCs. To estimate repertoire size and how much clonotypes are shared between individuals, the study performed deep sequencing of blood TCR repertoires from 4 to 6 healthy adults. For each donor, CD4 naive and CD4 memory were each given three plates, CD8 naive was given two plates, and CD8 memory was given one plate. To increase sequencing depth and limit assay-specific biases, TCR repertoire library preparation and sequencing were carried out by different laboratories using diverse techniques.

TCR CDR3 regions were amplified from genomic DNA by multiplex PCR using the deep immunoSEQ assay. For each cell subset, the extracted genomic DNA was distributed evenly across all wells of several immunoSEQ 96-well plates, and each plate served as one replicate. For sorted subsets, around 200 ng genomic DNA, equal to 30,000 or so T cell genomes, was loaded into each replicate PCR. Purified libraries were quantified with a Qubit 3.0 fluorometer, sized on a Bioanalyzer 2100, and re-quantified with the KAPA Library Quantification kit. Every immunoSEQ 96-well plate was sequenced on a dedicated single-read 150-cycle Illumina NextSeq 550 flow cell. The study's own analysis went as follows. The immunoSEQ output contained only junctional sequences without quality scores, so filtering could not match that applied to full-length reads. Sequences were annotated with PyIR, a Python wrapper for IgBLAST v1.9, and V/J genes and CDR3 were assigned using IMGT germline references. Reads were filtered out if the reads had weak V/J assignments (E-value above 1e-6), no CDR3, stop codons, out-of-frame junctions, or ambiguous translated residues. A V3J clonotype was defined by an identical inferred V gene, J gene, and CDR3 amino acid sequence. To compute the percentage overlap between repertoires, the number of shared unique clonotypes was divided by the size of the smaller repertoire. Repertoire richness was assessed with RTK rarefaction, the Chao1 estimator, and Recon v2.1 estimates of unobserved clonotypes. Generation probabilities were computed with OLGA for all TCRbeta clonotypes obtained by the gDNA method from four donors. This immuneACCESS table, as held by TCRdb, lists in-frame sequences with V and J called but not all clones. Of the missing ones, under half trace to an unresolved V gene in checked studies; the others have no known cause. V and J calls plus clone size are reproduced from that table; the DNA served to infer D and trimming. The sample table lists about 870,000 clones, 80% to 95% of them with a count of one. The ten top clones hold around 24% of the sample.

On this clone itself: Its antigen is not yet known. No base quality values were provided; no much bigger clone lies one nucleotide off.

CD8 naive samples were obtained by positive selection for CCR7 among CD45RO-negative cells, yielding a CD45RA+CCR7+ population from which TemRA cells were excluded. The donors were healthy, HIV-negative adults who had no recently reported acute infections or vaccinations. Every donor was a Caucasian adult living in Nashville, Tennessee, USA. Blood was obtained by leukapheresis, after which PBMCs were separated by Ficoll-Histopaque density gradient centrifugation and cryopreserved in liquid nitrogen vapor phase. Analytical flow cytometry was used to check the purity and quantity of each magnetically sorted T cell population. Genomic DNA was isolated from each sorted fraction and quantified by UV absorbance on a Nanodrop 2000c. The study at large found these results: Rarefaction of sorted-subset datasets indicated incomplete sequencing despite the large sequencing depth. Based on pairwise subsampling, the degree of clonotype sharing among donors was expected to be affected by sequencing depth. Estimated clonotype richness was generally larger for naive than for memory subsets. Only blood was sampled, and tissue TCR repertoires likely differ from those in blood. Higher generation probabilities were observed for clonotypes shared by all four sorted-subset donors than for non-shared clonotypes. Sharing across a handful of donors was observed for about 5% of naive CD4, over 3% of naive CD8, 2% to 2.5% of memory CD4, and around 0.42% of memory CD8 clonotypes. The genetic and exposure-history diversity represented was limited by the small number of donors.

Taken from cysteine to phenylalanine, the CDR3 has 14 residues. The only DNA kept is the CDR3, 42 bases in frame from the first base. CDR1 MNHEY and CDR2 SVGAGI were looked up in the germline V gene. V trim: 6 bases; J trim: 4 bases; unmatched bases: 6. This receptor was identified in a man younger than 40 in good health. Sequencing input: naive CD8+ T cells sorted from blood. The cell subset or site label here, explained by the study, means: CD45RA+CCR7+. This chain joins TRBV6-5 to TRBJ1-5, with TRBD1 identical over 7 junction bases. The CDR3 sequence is CASSPRGGNQPQHF. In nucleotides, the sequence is TGTGCCAGCAGCCCCAGGGGGGGTAATCAGCCCCAGCATTTT.